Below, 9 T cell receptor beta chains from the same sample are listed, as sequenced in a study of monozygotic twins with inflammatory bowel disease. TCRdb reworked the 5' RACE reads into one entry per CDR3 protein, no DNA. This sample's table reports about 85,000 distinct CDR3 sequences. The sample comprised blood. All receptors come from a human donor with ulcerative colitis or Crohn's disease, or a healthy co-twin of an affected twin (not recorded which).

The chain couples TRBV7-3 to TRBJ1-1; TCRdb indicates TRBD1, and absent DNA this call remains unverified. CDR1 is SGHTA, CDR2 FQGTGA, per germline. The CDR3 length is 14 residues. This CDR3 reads CASSSGGGTSEAFF.

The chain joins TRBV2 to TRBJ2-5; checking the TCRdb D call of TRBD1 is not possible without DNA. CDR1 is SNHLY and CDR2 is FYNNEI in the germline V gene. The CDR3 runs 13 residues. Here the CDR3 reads CASSGPQRETQYF.

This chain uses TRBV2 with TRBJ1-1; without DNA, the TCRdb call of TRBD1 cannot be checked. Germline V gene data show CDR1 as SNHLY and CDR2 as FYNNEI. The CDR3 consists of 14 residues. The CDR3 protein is CASSERGRSTEAFF.

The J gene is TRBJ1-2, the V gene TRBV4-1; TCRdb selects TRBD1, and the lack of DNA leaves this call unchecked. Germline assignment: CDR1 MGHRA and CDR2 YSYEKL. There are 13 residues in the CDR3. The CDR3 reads CASSQERGFGYTF.

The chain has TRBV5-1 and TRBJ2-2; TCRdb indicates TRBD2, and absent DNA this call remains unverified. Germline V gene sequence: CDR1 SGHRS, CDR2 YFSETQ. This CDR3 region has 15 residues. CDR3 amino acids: CASSARGGDTGELFF. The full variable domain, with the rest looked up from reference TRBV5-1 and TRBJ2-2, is KAGVTQTPRYLIKTRGQQVTLSCSPISGHRSVSWYQQTPGQGLQFLFEYFSETQRNKGNFPGRFSGRQFSNSRSEMNVSTLELGDSALYLCASSARGGDTGELFFGEGSRLTVL.

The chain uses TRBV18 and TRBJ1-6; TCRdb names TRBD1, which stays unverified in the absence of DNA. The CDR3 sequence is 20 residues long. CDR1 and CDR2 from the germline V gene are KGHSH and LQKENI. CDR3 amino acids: CASSRRQGSVQTPENSPLHF. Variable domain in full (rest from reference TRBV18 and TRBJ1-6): NAGVMQNPRHLVRRRGQEARLRCSPMKGHSHVYWYRQLPEEGLKFMVYLQKENIIDESGMPKERFSAEFPKEGPSILRIQQVVRGDSAAYFCASSRRQGSVQTPENSPLHFGNGTRLTVT.

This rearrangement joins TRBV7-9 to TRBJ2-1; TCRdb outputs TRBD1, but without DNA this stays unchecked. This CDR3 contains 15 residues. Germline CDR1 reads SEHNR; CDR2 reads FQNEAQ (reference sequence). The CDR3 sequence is CASSTGLLQRNEQFF.

Here the CDR3 reads CASSFIGGNYYEQYF. The gene calls are TRBV12-3 or TRBV12-4 and TRBJ2-7; TCRdb indicates TRBD1, and absent DNA this call remains unverified. There are 15 residues in the CDR3.

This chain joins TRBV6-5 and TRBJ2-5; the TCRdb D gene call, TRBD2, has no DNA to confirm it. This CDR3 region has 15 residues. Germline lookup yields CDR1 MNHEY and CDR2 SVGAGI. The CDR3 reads CASSYWAEGIGTQYF.